This T cell receptor beta chain was documented in a study of TIL therapy for anti-PD-1-resistant metastatic lung cancer. Time point indicated: pre-treatment sample, taken before nivolumab and TIL therapy. Tumor tissue came from excised metastases, mostly pleural nodules or supraclavicular lymph nodes. With V trimmed by 2 bases and J by 6 bases, 6 bases remained unmatched. CDR3 length equals 15 residues. Sequencing used immunoSEQ v3. Sequenced by immunoSEQ multiplex PCR; TCRdb stores in-frame clones only, minus some. The sample lists roughly 92,000 clones; 55% to 75% were seen once. Sequencing used tumor tissue, obtained at baseline. The chain has TRBV23-1 and TRBJ2-1; 8 bases line up with TRBD1. TRBV23-1 is assigned to the ORF class and has an uncertain function. This clonotype was obtained from a person between 25 and 79 years old with non-small cell lung cancer. This CDR3 reads CASSQNRTGFNEQFF. The CDR3 DNA follows: TGCGCCAGCAGTCAAAATCGGACAGGGTTCAATGAGCAGTTCTTC.